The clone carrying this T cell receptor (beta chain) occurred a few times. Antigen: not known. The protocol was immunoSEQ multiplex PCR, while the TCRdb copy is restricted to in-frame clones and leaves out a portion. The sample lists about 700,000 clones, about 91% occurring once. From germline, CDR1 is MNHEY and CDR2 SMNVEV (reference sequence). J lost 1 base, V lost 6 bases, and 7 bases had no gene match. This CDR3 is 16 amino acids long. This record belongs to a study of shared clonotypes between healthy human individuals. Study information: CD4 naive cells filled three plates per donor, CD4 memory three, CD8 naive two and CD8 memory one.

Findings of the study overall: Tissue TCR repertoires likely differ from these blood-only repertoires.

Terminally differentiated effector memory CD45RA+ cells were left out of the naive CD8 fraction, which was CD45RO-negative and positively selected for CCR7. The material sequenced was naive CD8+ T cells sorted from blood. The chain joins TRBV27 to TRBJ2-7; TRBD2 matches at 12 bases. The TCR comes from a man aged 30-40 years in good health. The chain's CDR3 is CASSKRTSGISYEQYF. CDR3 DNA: TGTGCCAGCAGCAAAAGGACTAGCGGGATATCCTACGAGCAGTACTTC.